The T cell receptor (beta chain) described here comes from a study of identical twins. The CDR3 has 14 amino acids. Between the trimmed V and J ends, which lost 5 bases and 6 bases, there was a span of 20 bases. Per germline, CDR1 SQVTM and CDR2 ANQGSEA. No donor was unhealthy or non-Caucasian. TCRdb re-called the 5' RACE reads with MiXCR, one entry per CDR3 protein. The data contain 200,000 to 250,000 distinct CDR3 sequences, roughly an eighth of them singletons. The sequence came from a woman younger than 30 in good health. Sequencing was carried out using memory (CD45RO+) T cells sorted from blood. J is TRBJ2-7 and V is TRBV29-1; D is perhaps TRBD1 or TRBD2 (5 bases each). CDR3 bases: TGCAGCGTTTTAGGAGCAGGGAAAGGGAGCGAGCAGTACTTC. It yields the protein CSVLGAGKGSEQYF.